These 6 T cell receptor beta chains were all obtained from the same sample, sequenced in a study of human T cells and chemical hapten exposure. Specified time point: patch test 2, 6 weeks after DPC sensitization. The sample's treatment: therapeutic diphenylcyclopropenone sensitization with weekly scalp DPC. TCRdb called the RACE reads again in MiXCR, with one record for every CDR3 protein. The profile covers 80,000 to 95,000 distinct CDR3 sequences, with around a tenth appearing a single time and 1.5% to 2% taken by the ten largest. Sequenced material: whole blood, taken in connection with sensitization to the hapten diphenylcyclopropenone (DPC). The receptors were gathered from a man aged 18 to 35 with alopecia areata. Some clones in this sample may be carry-over from other donors' samples.

This clonotype showed up many times. The chain is built from TRBV7-2 and TRBJ2-7, with 15 nucleotides matching TRBD2. V lost 5 bases, J lost 2 bases, and 10 bases stayed unmatched. CDR3 length: 18 amino acids. Germline loops: CDR1 SGHTA, CDR2 FQGNSA. The CDR3 DNA sequence: TGTGCCAGCAGCGCGGGACTAGCGGGGGGCTTTTTGACCTACGAGCAGTACTTC. Its translation: CASSAGLAGGFLTYEQYF. The variable domain in full, completed from reference TRBV7-2 and TRBJ2-7, reads GAGVSQSPSNKVTEKGKDVELRCDPISGHTALYWYRQSLGQGLEFLIYFQGNSAPDKSGLPSDRFSAERTGGSVSTLTIQRTQQEDSAVYLCASSAGLAGGFLTYEQYFGPGTRLTVT.

The rearrangement uses TRBV20-1 and TRBJ1-5; possible D gene TRBD1, 5 bases. In germline, CDR1 is DFQATT, CDR2 SNEGSKA (reference sequence). V was pared by 3 bases and J by 6 bases, with 15 bases between. This CDR3 region has 14 residues. The DNA of the CDR3 is TGCAGTGCTAGTGTTCTCCCAGGGAGTCAGCCCCAGCATTTT. Its translation: CSASVLPGSQPQHF.

V is TRBV5-6 and J is TRBJ2-7; D is unclear. The CDR3 totals 13 residues. Trimming pared 2 bases from V and 0 bases from J, leaving 6 bases between. CDR1 SGHDT and CDR2 YYEEEE come from the germline V gene. In nucleotides, the CDR3 is TGTGCCAGCAGCTTCGTAGGCTCCTACGAGCAGTACTTC. Amino acid sequence: CASSFVGSYEQYF. Variable domain in full (rest from reference TRBV5-6 and TRBJ2-7): DAGVTQSPTHLIKTRGQQVTLRCSPKSGHDTVSWYQQALGQGPQFIFQYYEEEERQRGNFPDRFSGHQFPNYSSELNVNALLLGDSALYLCASSFVGSYEQYFGPGTRLTVT.

Comments on this clonotype: A much larger clonotype is one base distant, so this may be a read error. The V and J genes are TRBV6-6 and TRBJ2-3, with 10 positions matching TRBD2. Germline CDR1 is MNHNY and CDR2 is SVGAGI (reference sequence). The CDR3 loop spans 18 amino acids. V lost 0 bases, J lost 0 bases, and 6 bases stayed unmatched. CDR3 protein: CASSYSASGGPSTDTQYF. For the CDR3, the DNA is TGTGCCAGCAGTTACTCGGCTAGCGGGGGCCCTAGCACAGATACGCAGTATTTT.

The table lists this clonotype with many counts. The chain joins TRBV12-3 or TRBV12-4 to TRBJ1-1; no clear D gene. Trimming removed 0 bases at V and 6 bases at J, with 11 bases between. The CDR3 is 14 amino acids. In DNA form, the CDR3 reads TGTGCCAGCAGTTTAGCGGGCACCTACGCTGAAGCTTTCTTT. It is translated as CASSLAGTYAEAFF.

This clonotype came up many times. DNA for the CDR3: TGTGCCAGCAGTTTATTTCATACGGGAACAGGAGGGGAAGCTTTCTTT. It specifies CASSLFHTGTGGEAFF. The chain has TRBV12-3 or TRBV12-4 and TRBJ1-1; tentative D call: TRBD1 (5 bases). This CDR3 has 16 residues. V shed 2 bases and J shed 8 bases, with 21 bases lying between them.